This T cell receptor beta chain was sequenced for a study of blood T cell repertoires in COVID-19. This CDR3 region has 13 residues. The germline CDR1 and CDR2 sequences are SGHDT and YYEEEE. The J segment lost 3 bases and the V segment lost 6 bases, leaving 6 bases of the junction unmatched. Here immunoSEQ multiplex PCR was the method, and the copy in TCRdb shows in-frame clones only, minus some. The sample lists approximately 310,000 clones; 85% were seen once. The clonotype originates from a woman aged 25 to 45 who had been exposed to COVID-19. The sequencing sample was made of PBMCs or T cells enriched from blood (not recorded which). The genes are TRBV5-6 and TRBJ2-7, with 7 positions matching TRBD1. The DNA for the CDR3 is TGTGCCAGCAAATGGACAGGTTACTACGAGCAGTACTTC. It encodes CASKWTGYYEQYF.